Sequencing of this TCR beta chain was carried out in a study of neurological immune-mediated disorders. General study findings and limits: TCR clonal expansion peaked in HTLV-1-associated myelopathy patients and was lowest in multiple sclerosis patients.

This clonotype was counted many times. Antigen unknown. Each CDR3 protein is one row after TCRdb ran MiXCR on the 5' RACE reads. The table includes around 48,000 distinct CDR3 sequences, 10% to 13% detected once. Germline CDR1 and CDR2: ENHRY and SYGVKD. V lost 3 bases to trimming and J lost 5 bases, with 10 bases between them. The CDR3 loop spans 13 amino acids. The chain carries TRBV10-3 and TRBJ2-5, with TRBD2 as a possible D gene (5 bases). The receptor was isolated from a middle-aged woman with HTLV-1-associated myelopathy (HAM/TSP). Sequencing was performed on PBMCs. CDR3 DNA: TGTGCCATCAGTGAAACTAGTGGGGAGACCCAGTACTTC. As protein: CAISETSGETQYF.